This T cell receptor (beta chain) was identified during a study of identical twins. Germline V CDR1 and CDR2: SGHAT, FQNNGV. V gave up 6 bases and J gave up 7 bases, with 13 bases separating them. The CDR3 spans 13 residues. TCRdb re-analysed the 5' RACE reads in MiXCR, keeping a single row per CDR3 protein. The sample shows 500,000 or so distinct CDR3 sequences, 14% of them seen only once. This sample also appeared in a second study, on yellow fever vaccine responses in identical twins.

The chain carries TRBV11-2 and TRBJ1-5, with D perhaps TRBD1 (6 bases). Sequencing was performed on CD4+ T cells sorted from blood. The sequence was collected from a woman under 30 in good health. CDR3 DNA: TGTGCCAGCAGTACAGGGTTGCGCCAGCCCCAGCATTTT. Its translation is CASSTGLRQPQHF. The variable domain in full, completed from reference TRBV11-2 and TRBJ1-5, reads EAGVAQSPRYKIIEKRQSVAFWCNPISGHATLYWYQQILGQGPKLLIQFQNNGVVDDSQLPKDRFSAERLKGVDSTLKIQPAKLEDSAVYLCASSTGLRQPQHFGDGTRLSIL.